Listed below are T cell receptor beta chains from one sample, sequenced in a study of cytomegalovirus exposure and HLA in healthy donors. Assay: immunoSEQ multiplex PCR; the TCRdb copy retains only in-frame clones and omits some. The profile covers fewer than 150,000 clones, with more than 70% appearing a single time and roughly 16% taken by the ten largest. Sequencing was done on a sample of PBMCs. These receptors were taken from a man aged 45-65 years in good health and CMV-seropositive. CDR3s include the opening cysteine and the closing phenylalanine or tryptophan. A D gene is named only where the DNA matches it firmly.

J gene | D gene | V gene | CDR3 length | CDR3 DNA | CDR3 protein
TRBJ2-7 | TRBD1 | TRBV7-2 | 15 | TGTGCCAGCAGCCCAGGGACAGGGCGTCCCTACGAGCAGTACTTC | CASSPGTGRPYEQYF
TRBJ2-5 | TRBD2 | TRBV7-2 | 19 | TGTGCCAGCAGCCGGACTAGCGGGGGGAGCGTTTTGGGGCGAGGGACCCAGTACTTC | CASSRTSGGSVLGRGTQYF
TRBJ2-3 | - | TRBV10-3 | 14 | TGTGCCATCAGTGAACCAGGGAACACAGATACGCAGTATTTT | CAISEPGNTDTQYF
TRBJ1-4 | TRBD1 | TRBV2 | 15 | TGTGCCAGCAGTAAACAGGGGATGACTAATGAAAAACTGTTTTTT | CASSKQGMTNEKLFF
TRBJ2-5 | TRBD2 | TRBV7-8 | 19 | TGTGCCAGCAGCTTATTTTTTCTCCGGGGGACTAGCGGGGGGGAGACCCAGTACTTC | CASSLFFLRGTSGGETQYF
TRBJ1-1 | - | TRBV28 | 14 | TGTGCCAGCAGTTTATCCCAGGAAGGCACTGAAGCTTTCTTT | CASSLSQEGTEAFF
TRBJ2-7 | - | TRBV19 | 13 | TGTGCCAGTAATGGAGAGGGAAACTACGAGCAGTACTTC | CASNGEGNYEQYF
TRBJ2-1 | - | TRBV11-2 | 11 | TGTGCCAGCACCCGGGGAGGGGGGCAGTTCTTC | CASTRGGGQFF
TRBJ1-2 | - | TRBV2 | 14 | TGTGCCAGCAGTTTAAAGCAAACTAACTATGGCTACACCTTC | CASSLKQTNYGYTF
TRBJ2-5 | TRBD2 | TRBV5-1 | 17 | TGCGCCAGCACTTCTAGCGGGAGGGCCTTAGGGCAAGAGACCCAGTACTTC | CASTSSGRALGQETQYF
TRBJ2-5 | - | TRBV29-1 | 18 | TGCAGCGTGCTCACTTCTCGGGTCACCCAGAGGTTCCAAGAGACCCAGTACTTC | CSVLTSRVTQRFQETQYF
TRBJ2-6 | - | TRBV19 | 13 | TGTGCCAGTAGTGCGACTGGGGCCAACGTCCTGACTTTC | CASSATGANVLTF
TRBJ2-1 | - | TRBV7-2 | 16 | TGTGCCAGCAGCACCGAAGGCGGGACAGATTACAATGAGCAGTTCTTC | CASSTEGGTDYNEQFF
TRBJ2-3 | TRBD1 | TRBV5-1 | 15 | TGCGCCAGCAGCTTGGGGGGACAGGGGGCAGATACGCAGTATTTT | CASSLGGQGADTQYF
TRBJ2-7 | - | TRBV7-2 | 13 | TGTGCCAGCGGCGAAAGGAGTACCTACGAGCAGTACTTC | CASGERSTYEQYF
TRBJ1-5 | TRBD1 | TRBV27 | 13 | TGTGCCAGCGCCGACAGGGAAAATCAGCCCCAGCATTTT | CASADRENQPQHF
TRBJ2-7 | - | TRBV6-1 | 14 | TGTGCCAGCAGTAATTTCGGGGTGAACTACGAGCAGTACTTC | CASSNFGVNYEQYF